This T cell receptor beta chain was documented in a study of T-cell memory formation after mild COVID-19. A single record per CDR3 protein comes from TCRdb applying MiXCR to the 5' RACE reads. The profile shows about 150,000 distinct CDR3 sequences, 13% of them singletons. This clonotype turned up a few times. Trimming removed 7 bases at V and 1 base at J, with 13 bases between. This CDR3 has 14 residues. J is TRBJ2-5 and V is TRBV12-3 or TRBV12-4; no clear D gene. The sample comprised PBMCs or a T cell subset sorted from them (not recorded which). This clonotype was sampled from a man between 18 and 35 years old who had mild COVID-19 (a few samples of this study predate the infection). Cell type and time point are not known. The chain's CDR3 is CASKKVGVQETQYF. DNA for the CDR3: TGTGCCAGCAAGAAGGTTGGGGTCCAAGAGACCCAGTACTTC.